Included here is one T cell receptor (beta chain) sequence, with context. Trimming stripped 6 bases from V and 3 bases from J, with 11 bases between. This CDR3 has 13 residues. Looked up from germline, CDR1 is MNHNS and CDR2 is SASEGT. Libraries were prepared by immunoSEQ multiplex PCR; TCRdb keeps only in-frame clonotypes and omits some of them. The sample includes around 96,000 clones, 70% to 80% of them seen just once. These data originate in a study of glioma-infiltrating T cells after dendritic cell vaccination. Sequenced here: blood, sampled before dendritic cell vaccination. The receptor was isolated from a human donor with glioblastoma. This rearrangement joins TRBV6-1 to TRBJ1-1, with D uncertain. The CDR3 nucleotides are TGTGCCAGCAGATTTCTATTGGACACTGAAGCTTTCTTT. Its protein is CASRFLLDTEAFF.